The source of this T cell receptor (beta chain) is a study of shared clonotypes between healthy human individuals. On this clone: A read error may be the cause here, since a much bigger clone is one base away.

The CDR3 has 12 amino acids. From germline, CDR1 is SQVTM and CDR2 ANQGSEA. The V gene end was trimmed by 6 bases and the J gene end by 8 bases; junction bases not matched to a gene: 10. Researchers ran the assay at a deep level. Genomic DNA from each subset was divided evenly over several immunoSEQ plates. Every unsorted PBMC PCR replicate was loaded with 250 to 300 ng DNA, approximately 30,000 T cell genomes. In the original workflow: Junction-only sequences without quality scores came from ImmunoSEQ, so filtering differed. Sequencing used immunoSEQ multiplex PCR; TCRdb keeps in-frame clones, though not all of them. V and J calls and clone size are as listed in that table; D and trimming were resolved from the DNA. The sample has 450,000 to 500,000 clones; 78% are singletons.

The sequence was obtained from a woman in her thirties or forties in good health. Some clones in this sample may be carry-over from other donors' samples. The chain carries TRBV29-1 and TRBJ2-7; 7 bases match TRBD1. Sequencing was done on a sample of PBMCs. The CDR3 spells CSVGDSQYKQYF. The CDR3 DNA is TGCAGCGTGGGGGACAGTCAGTACAAGCAGTACTTC.